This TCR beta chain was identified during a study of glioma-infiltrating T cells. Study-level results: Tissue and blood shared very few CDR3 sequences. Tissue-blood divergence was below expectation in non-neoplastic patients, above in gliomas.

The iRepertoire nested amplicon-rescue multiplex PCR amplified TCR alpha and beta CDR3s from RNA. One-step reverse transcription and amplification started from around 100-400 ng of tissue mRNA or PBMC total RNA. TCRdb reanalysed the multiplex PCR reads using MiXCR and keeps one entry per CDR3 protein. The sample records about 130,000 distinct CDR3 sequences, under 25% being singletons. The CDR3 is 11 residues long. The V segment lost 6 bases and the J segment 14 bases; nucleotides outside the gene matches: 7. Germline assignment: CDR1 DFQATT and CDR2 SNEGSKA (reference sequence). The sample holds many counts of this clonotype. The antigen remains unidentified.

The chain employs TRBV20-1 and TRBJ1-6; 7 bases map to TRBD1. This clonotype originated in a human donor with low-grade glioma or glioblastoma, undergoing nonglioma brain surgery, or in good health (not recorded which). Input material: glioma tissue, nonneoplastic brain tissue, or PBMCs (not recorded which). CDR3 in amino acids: CSAGTASTLHF. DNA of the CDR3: TGCAGTGCCGGGACAGCTTCCACCCTCCACTTT.